Shown below are 25 T cell receptor beta chains from a single sample sequenced in a study of CD8 T cells in Susac syndrome. An input of about 0.5 to 1 ug of RNA was subjected to reverse transcription using random hexamers. MiXCR was run by TCRdb on the immunoSEQ multiplex PCR reads, yielding one entry per CDR3 protein. The repertoire holds roughly 100,000 distinct CDR3 sequences, less than 95% seen once, with approximately 0.41% in the top ten. Input material: CD8+ T cells from PBMCs. Source of these receptors: a human donor with Susac syndrome.

V and J are TRBV12-3 or TRBV12-4 and TRBJ2-3; perhaps D is TRBD1 or TRBD2 (5 bases each). The CDR3 sequence is 12 residues long. The V and J ends lost 5 bases and 5 bases respectively, with 8 bases between them. The CDR3 here is CASSTGLDTQYF. The CDR3 bases are TGTGCCAGCAGTACAGGACTAGATACGCAGTATTTT.

This chain joins TRBV3-1 and TRBJ2-7; D is undetermined. The CDR3 covers 14 residues. Germline V gives CDR1 LGHDT, CDR2 YNNKEL (reference sequence). V shed 3 bases and J shed 2 bases, with 11 bases lying between them. In DNA form, the CDR3 reads TGTGCCAGCAGCCATGGTCGCCATGCCTACGAGCAGTACTTC. This translates into CASSHGRHAYEQYF.

The V gene is TRBV14, the J gene TRBJ2-4; 7 positions match TRBD1. Trimming cost V 4 bases and J 5 bases; bases outside gene matches: 8. CDR3 length: 15 amino acids. CDR1 is SGHDN and CDR2 is FVKESK in the germline V gene. The CDR3 DNA reads TGTGCCAGCAGCCGACAGGGCCCCGGACAAAACATTCAGTACTTC. Translated, it gives CASSRQGPGQNIQYF.

In its sample, this clonotype was seen once. This chain links TRBV7-9 with TRBJ2-5; D is possibly TRBD1 or TRBD2 (6 bases each). The CDR3 consists of 13 residues. V was clipped by 5 bases and J by 5 bases, with 12 bases between them. CDR1 is SEHNR, CDR2 FQNEAQ, per germline (reference sequence). The CDR3 loop reads CASSLLGGETQYF. CDR3 nucleotide sequence: TGTGCCAGCAGCCTTCTCGGGGGCGAGACCCAGTACTTC.

The chain has TRBV20-1 and TRBJ2-5, with 9 bases lining up with TRBD2. Per germline, CDR1 DFQATT and CDR2 SNEGSKA (reference sequence). The J segment lost 5 bases and the V segment lost 0 bases, leaving 4 bases of the junction unmatched. The CDR3 totals 14 residues. In nucleotides, the CDR3 is TGCAGTGCTAGAGATGTAGCGGGGGTGGAGACCCAGTACTTC. Residues: CSARDVAGVETQYF.

The sample holds a few counts of this clonotype. The chain has TRBV20-1 and TRBJ1-2; TRBD1 is a possible D gene (5 bases). Germline CDR1 and CDR2: DFQATT and SNEGSKA (reference sequence). Trimming removed 1 base at V and 6 bases at J, with 9 bases between. The CDR3 totals 12 residues. The CDR3 region is CSARGGGDGYTF. The CDR3 nucleotides read TGCAGTGCTAGAGGTGGGGGGGATGGCTACACCTTC.

The V and J genes are TRBV2 and TRBJ2-1, with 14 bases matching TRBD2. The germline gives CDR1 SNHLY, CDR2 FYNNEI. This CDR3 spans 21 amino acids. With 1 base clipped from V and 0 bases from J, the junction kept 11 bases outside the gene matches. The CDR3 region is CASSEGGTSGGLESSYNEQFF. CDR3 DNA sequence: TGTGCCAGCAGTGAAGGAGGGACTAGCGGGGGCCTAGAGAGCTCCTACAATGAGCAGTTCTTC.

The V and J genes are TRBV6-5 and TRBJ2-2; weak D call: TRBD1 (5 bases). The CDR3 is 14 residues long. The V and J ends lost 8 bases and 1 base respectively, with 11 bases between them. Germline CDR1 and CDR2: MNHEY and SVGAGI. The CDR3 DNA is TGTGCCAGCTCCTCGACAGTGAACACCGGGGAGCTGTTTTTT. Its protein is CASSSTVNTGELFF.

The rearrangement joins TRBV6-2 or TRBV6-3 to TRBJ2-1; TRBD2 matches 8 bases. V shed 2 bases and J 2 bases; nucleotides not matched to a gene: 2. The CDR3 loop spans 15 amino acids. Per germline, CDR1 MNHEY and CDR2 SVGEGT. The CDR3 region has the DNA TGTGCCAGCAGTTACCCCGGGAGGGCCTACAATGAGCAGTTCTTC. Amino acids: CASSYPGRAYNEQFF.

The chain uses TRBV7-9 and TRBJ2-1; D may be TRBD1 (6 bases). V lost 1 base and J lost 1, with 8 bases in between. The germline CDR1 and CDR2 sequences are SEHNR and FQNEAQ (reference sequence). The CDR3 has 15 amino acids. CDR3 sequence reads: CASSLVRGSYNEQFF. CDR3 nucleotides: TGTGCCAGCAGCTTAGTGAGGGGGTCCTACAATGAGCAGTTCTTC.

The CDR3 reads CASRTGTDGTEAFF. Written as DNA, the CDR3 is TGTGCCAGCAGAACCGGGACAGATGGGACTGAAGCTTTCTTT. The rearrangement uses TRBV6-5 and TRBJ1-1; 7 bases line up with TRBD1. Trimming removed 6 bases from V and 5 bases from J; junction bases left unmatched: 9. The germline V gene encodes CDR1 MNHEY and CDR2 SVGAGI. The CDR3 totals 14 residues.

This chain connects TRBV4-3 to TRBJ1-1; D gene uncertain. CDR3 length equals 14 residues. Trimming shortened V by 1 base and J by 6 bases, and 12 bases separated the two germline ends. CDR1 is LGHNA, CDR2 YSLEER, per germline. CDR3 protein: CASSQAVATPEAFF. CDR3 DNA sequence: TGCGCCAGCAGCCAAGCGGTAGCCACTCCTGAAGCTTTCTTT.

CDR3: CASSPETEIYNEQFF. The DNA for the CDR3 is TGTGCCAGTAGCCCAGAGACGGAGATCTACAATGAGCAGTTCTTC. This chain uses TRBV25-1 with TRBJ2-1, with D uncertain. Trimming took 9 bases from V and 3 from J, leaving 18 bases between them. Germline CDR1 reads MGHDK; CDR2 reads SYGVNS. CDR3 length equals 15 residues.

The gene calls are TRBV7-9 and TRBJ1-1; D remains ambiguous. From germline, CDR1 is SEHNR and CDR2 FQNEAQ (reference sequence). This CDR3 is 12 amino acids long. V was trimmed by 7 bases and J by 0 bases, leaving 6 bases between them. CDR3 sequence (DNA): TGTGCCAGCACTGGAATGAACACTGAAGCTTTCTTT. Protein: CASTGMNTEAFF.

This chain joins TRBV7-8 and TRBJ2-1, with 10 bases matching TRBD2. The CDR3 totals 15 residues. J was trimmed by 7 bases and V by 1 base; bases with no gene match: 4. CDR1 and CDR2 (germline): SGHVS, FQNEAQ. The CDR3 reads CASSLERGGRNEQFF. The CDR3 DNA follows: TGTGCCAGCAGCTTAGAGCGGGGGGGCAGGAATGAGCAGTTCTTC.

The chain is built from TRBV29-1 and TRBJ2-2; a weak D match, TRBD2 (5 bases). This CDR3 is 11 amino acids long. The V and J ends lost 7 bases and 7 bases respectively, with 10 bases between them. CDR1 and CDR2 (germline): SQVTM, ANQGSEA. CDR3 region: CSAPEGGELFF. As DNA, the CDR3 is TGCAGCGCCCCCGAGGGCGGGGAGCTGTTTTTT.

The CDR3 sequence is CSARDLERGDGDTQYF. The CDR3, as DNA: TGCAGTGCTAGAGATCTCGAGCGGGGGGACGGAGATACGCAGTATTTT. This chain uses TRBV20-1 with TRBJ2-3, with TRBD2 matching over 9 bases. CDR1 is DFQATT and CDR2 is SNEGSKA in the germline V gene (reference sequence). The J segment lost 5 bases and the V segment lost 0 bases, leaving 9 bases of the junction unmatched. The length of the CDR3 is 16 residues.

The genes are TRBV4-2 and TRBJ2-7, with D possibly being TRBD2 (5 bases). Germline-derived CDR1 and CDR2 are LGHNA and YNFKEQ. The CDR3 is 14 residues long. The ends were cut back, 1 base at V and 3 bases at J, with 10 bases in the middle. CDR3 sequence reads: CASSQGTRDYEQYF. The CDR3 DNA is TGTGCCAGCAGCCAAGGGACGAGGGACTACGAGCAGTACTTC.

This chain connects TRBV12-3 or TRBV12-4 to TRBJ1-2; no firm D call. This CDR3 contains 13 residues. Trimming left V 4 bases short and J 5 bases short, with 11 bases between. The DNA for the CDR3 is TGTGCCAGCAGTTCCCCAGCCCAGTATGGCTACACCTTC. It yields the protein CASSSPAQYGYTF.

The chain is built from TRBV6-4 and TRBJ2-1, with TRBD1 matching over 9 bases. CDR1 MRHNA and CDR2 SNTAGT come from the germline V gene. V gave up 9 bases and J gave up 6 bases; unmatched junction bases: 6. This CDR3 spans 13 amino acids. CDR3 nucleotides: TGTGCCAGTGGACAGGGGCCGGGCAATGAGCAGTTCTTC. This sequence encodes CASGQGPGNEQFF.

V and J are TRBV4-1 and TRBJ1-5; D call uncertain. In germline, CDR1 is MGHRA, CDR2 YSYEKL. The CDR3 is 14 amino acids. V was cut by 0 bases and J by 5 bases, with 8 bases left in between. The CDR3 reads CASSQDGEDQPQHF. CDR3 nucleotide sequence: TGCGCCAGCAGCCAAGACGGGGAGGATCAGCCCCAGCATTTT.

V gene TRBV29-1 combines with J gene TRBJ2-1, with TRBD1 matching over 7 bases. The CDR3 loop spans 13 amino acids. The trim removed 7 bases at V and 4 bases at J, leaving 7 bases unmatched. Germline V CDR1 and CDR2: SQVTM, ANQGSEA. CDR3 region: CSADGTDYNEQFF. CDR3 nucleotides: TGCAGCGCTGACGGGACAGATTACAATGAGCAGTTCTTC.

This chain uses TRBV15 with TRBJ2-7, with a possible D match to TRBD1 (6 bases). V lost 6 bases to trimming and J lost 2 bases, with 11 bases between them. The CDR3 extends over 13 amino acids. Germline V gives CDR1 LNHNV, CDR2 YYDKDF (reference sequence). The CDR3: CATSRDKTYEQYF. CDR3 nucleotide sequence: TGTGCCACCAGTCGGGACAAGACCTACGAGCAGTACTTC.

The V and J genes are TRBV7-9 and TRBJ2-1; TRBD2 matches at 9 bases. The CDR3 is made up of 13 amino acids. The germline gives CDR1 SEHNR, CDR2 FQNEAQ (reference sequence). J was trimmed by 6 bases and V by 5 bases; bases with no gene match: 2. The CDR3 loop reads CASSGGGGNEQFF. Written as DNA, the CDR3 is TGTGCCAGCAGCGGCGGGGGGGGCAATGAGCAGTTCTTC. Based on the CDR3 plus reference TRBV7-9 and TRBJ2-1, the full variable domain is DTGVSQNPRHKITKRGQNVTFRCDPISEHNRLYWYRQTLGQGPEFLTYFQNEAQLEKSRLLSDRFSAERPKGSFSTLEIQRTEQGDSAMYLCASSGGGGNEQFFGPGTRLTVL.

The chain uses TRBV29-1 and TRBJ2-3; TRBD2 agrees at 9 bases. There are 18 residues in the CDR3. From germline, CDR1 is SQVTM and CDR2 ANQGSEA. J lost 1 base, V lost 8 bases, and 19 bases had no gene match. CDR3 protein: CSPGPGPVAGEGTDTQYF. The CDR3, as DNA: TGCAGCCCCGGACCGGGTCCGGTAGCGGGGGAAGGCACAGATACGCAGTATTTT.